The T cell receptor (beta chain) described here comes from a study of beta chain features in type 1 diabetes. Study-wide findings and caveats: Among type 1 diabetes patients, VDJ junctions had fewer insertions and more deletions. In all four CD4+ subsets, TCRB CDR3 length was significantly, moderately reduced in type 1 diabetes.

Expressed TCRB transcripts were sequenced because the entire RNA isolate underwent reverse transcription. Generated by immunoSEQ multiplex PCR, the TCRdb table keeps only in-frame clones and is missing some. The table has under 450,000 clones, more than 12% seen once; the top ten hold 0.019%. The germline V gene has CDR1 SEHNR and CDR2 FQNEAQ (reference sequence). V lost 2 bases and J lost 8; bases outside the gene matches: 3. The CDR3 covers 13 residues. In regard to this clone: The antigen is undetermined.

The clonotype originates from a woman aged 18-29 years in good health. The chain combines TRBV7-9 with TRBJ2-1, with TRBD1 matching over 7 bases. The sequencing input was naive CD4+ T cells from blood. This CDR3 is CASSLTGQDEQFF. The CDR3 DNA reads TGTGCCAGCAGCTTAACTGGACAGGATGAGCAGTTCTTC.